A single sample is the source of the 27 T cell receptor beta chains below, sequenced in a study of blood T cell repertoires in COVID-19 (dated by TCRdb to about 2020). Library construction relied on the immunoSEQ multiplex PCR assay. In its TCRdb copy, this immuneACCESS table keeps in-frame sequences only and misses some clones. Where compared with another copy, unresolved V genes explain less than half of these, and the others have no known cause. The sample records 160,000 or so clones, approximately 82% of which are singletons. The top ten clones comprise almost 10% of the sample. The sample was peripheral blood. The receptors were gathered from a woman aged 50 to 60 with acute or convalescent COVID-19.

V usage is TRBV9 and J usage is TRBJ2-7, with 11 bases fitting TRBD2. The junction had 2 bases not matched to a gene; V was cut back by 0 bases and J by 3 bases. Per germline, CDR1 SGDLS and CDR2 YYNGEE. This CDR3 is built from 15 residues. CDR3 nucleotide sequence: TGTGCCAGCAGCGTAGGTACTAGCGGGAGCTACGAGCAGTACTTC. Protein: CASSVGTSGSYEQYF.

This chain joins TRBV7-2 and TRBJ2-1; maybe TRBD1 (5 bases). V was clipped by 0 bases and J by 4 bases, with 10 bases between them. Germline CDR1 is SGHTA and CDR2 is FQGNSA. The CDR3 extends over 15 amino acids. The DNA of the CDR3 is TGTGCCAGCAGCTTAGCGGCAGGGCCTTACAATGAGCAGTTCTTC. Translating it yields CASSLAAGPYNEQFF.

The chain has TRBV19 and TRBJ2-7; 7 bases match TRBD2. The length of the CDR3 is 15 residues. Germline assignment: CDR1 LNHDA and CDR2 SQIVND (reference sequence). J was trimmed by 1 base and V by 1 base; bases with no gene match: 4. In nucleotides, the CDR3 is TGTGCCAGTAGTATAGGACCGGGGGGTTCCTACGAGCAGTACTTC. Its translation is CASSIGPGGSYEQYF.

The chain uses TRBV9 and TRBJ2-7, with 9 bases that match TRBD1. This CDR3 has 16 residues. Germline CDR1 is SGDLS and CDR2 is YYNGEE. V lost 4 bases and J lost 1; bases outside the gene matches: 9. The CDR3 loop is CASSPQGGQGSYEQYF. CDR3 DNA sequence: TGTGCCAGCAGCCCGCAGGGGGGACAGGGATCCTACGAGCAGTACTTC.

The J gene is TRBJ2-7, the V gene TRBV28; 8 bases match TRBD2. Trimming cost V 1 base and J 7 bases; bases outside gene matches: 12. The germline CDR1 and CDR2 sequences are MDHEN and SYDVKM. The CDR3 covers 16 residues. The CDR3 DNA is TGTGCCAGCAGTTTATCCCCCGGGACTAGTCTGTTTGAGCAGTACTTC. Amino acid sequence: CASSLSPGTSLFEQYF.

This chain connects TRBV5-5 to TRBJ2-7, with D possibly being TRBD2 (5 bases). V was clipped by 1 base and J by 1 base, with 9 bases between them. CDR3 length equals 14 residues. Germline V gives CDR1 SGHKS, CDR2 YYEKEE (reference sequence). The chain's CDR3 is CASSLSAGSYEQYF. CDR3 DNA: TGTGCCAGCAGCTTGAGTGCGGGTTCCTACGAGCAGTACTTC. Full variable domain (missing parts from reference TRBV5-5 and TRBJ2-7): DAGVTQSPTHLIKTRGQQVTLRCSPISGHKSVSWYQQVLGQGPQFIFQYYEKEERGRGNFPDRFSARQFPNYSSELNVNALLLGDSALYLCASSLSAGSYEQYFGPGTRLTVT.

This clone has just one count. The J gene is TRBJ2-7, the V gene TRBV4-2; D is possibly TRBD1 (6 bases). CDR3 size: 15 residues. Germline lookup yields CDR1 LGHNA and CDR2 YNFKEQ. V dropped 0 bases and J dropped 3 bases, with 12 bases sitting between them. CDR3 region: CASSQDYTGLYEQYF. The CDR3 DNA sequence: TGTGCCAGCAGCCAAGACTACACAGGGCTCTACGAGCAGTACTTC.

This chain links TRBV4-3 with TRBJ1-3; perhaps TRBD1 as D (5 bases). The germline V gene has CDR1 LGHNA and CDR2 YSLEER. The CDR3 totals 16 residues. V was clipped by 1 base and J by 0 bases, with 10 bases between them. The CDR3: CASSQGQLVSGNTIYF. In DNA, the CDR3 is TGCGCCAGCAGCCAAGGACAGTTAGTCTCTGGAAACACCATATATTTT.

J is TRBJ1-2 and V is TRBV14, with 7 positions matching TRBD1. CDR3 size: 12 residues. After removal of 6 bases from V and 4 bases from J, the junction contained 2 bases not matched to a gene. Germline lookup yields CDR1 SGHDN and CDR2 FVKESK. The CDR3 nucleotides read TGTGCCAGCAGGGGACAGAGCTATGGCTACACCTTC. This sequence encodes CASRGQSYGYTF.

This chain joins TRBV6-6 and TRBJ1-4; possibly TRBD1 for D (6 bases). V was shortened by 7 bases and J by 7 bases, with 16 bases between the two germline ends. Germline-derived CDR1 and CDR2 are MNHNY and SVGAGI (reference sequence). This CDR3 region has 14 residues. CDR3 DNA sequence: TGTGCCAGCAATAACTTACAGGGCGGTGAAAAACTGTTTTTT. It translates to CASNNLQGGEKLFF.

The chain combines TRBV19 with TRBJ1-5, with 8 bases identical to TRBD1. The V segment lost 4 bases and the J segment 7 bases; nucleotides outside the gene matches: 6. Germline V gives CDR1 LNHDA, CDR2 SQIVND (reference sequence). This CDR3 is 14 amino acids long. This CDR3 reads CASSSNRGGQPQHF. CDR3 bases: TGTGCCAGTAGTAGTAACAGGGGGGGACAGCCCCAGCATTTT.

This sequence joins TRBV15 and TRBJ1-5, with a possible D match to TRBD1 (5 bases). This CDR3 is 14 amino acids long. The germline V and J ends were trimmed by 3 bases and 4 bases, with 10 bases remaining between them. CDR1 LNHNV and CDR2 YYDKDF come from the germline V gene (reference sequence). The CDR3 loop is CATSRGGANQPQHF. The CDR3 DNA sequence: TGTGCCACCAGCAGGGGGGGAGCTAATCAGCCCCAGCATTTT.

V usage is TRBV5-4 and J usage is TRBJ1-1, with no clear D. Germline-derived CDR1 and CDR2 are SGHNT and YYREEE (reference sequence). The CDR3 consists of 13 residues. With 6 bases removed from V and 6 bases from J, the gap between germline ends came to 15 bases. The CDR3 DNA is TGTGCCAGCAAGCCAATTGGTGGTCCTGAAGCTTTCTTT. Protein product: CASKPIGGPEAFF. Together with reference TRBV5-4 and TRBJ1-1, the CDR3 gives the full variable domain: ETGVTQSPTHLIKTRGQQVTLRCSSQSGHNTVSWYQQALGQGPQFIFQYYREEENGRGNFPPRFSGLQFPNYSSELNVNALELDDSALYLCASKPIGGPEAFFGQGTRLTVV.

This chain links TRBV9 with TRBJ2-3; 10 positions match TRBD2. Germline CDR1 reads SGDLS; CDR2 reads YYNGEE. The ends lost 7 bases at V and 1 base at J; junction bases unmatched: 6. This CDR3 has 15 residues. The CDR3 sequence is CASDPGTSGTDTQYF. The CDR3 nucleotides are TGTGCCAGCGACCCCGGGACTAGCGGCACAGATACGCAGTATTTT. Variable domain in full (rest from reference TRBV9 and TRBJ2-3): DSGVTQTPKHLITATGQRVTLRCSPRSGDLSVYWYQQSLDQGLQFLIQYYNGEERAKGNILERFSAQQFPDLHSELNLSSLELGDSALYFCASDPGTSGTDTQYFGPGTRLTVL.

The chain links TRBV7-3 to TRBJ2-5; 13 nucleotides align to TRBD2. CDR1 and CDR2 from the germline V gene are SGHTA and FQGTGA. V lost 5 bases and J lost 3; bases outside the gene matches: 3. CDR3 length equals 15 residues. CDR3 DNA: TGTGCCAGCAGCCTCGGGACTAGCGGGAAAGAGACCCAGTACTTC. Protein product: CASSLGTSGKETQYF.

The chain has TRBV12-5 and TRBJ2-7, with TRBD1 matching over 7 bases. CDR3 length equals 12 residues. The germline V gene encodes CDR1 LGHNT and CDR2 FRNRAP. J gave up 3 bases and V 5 bases, and 1 base lay outside the gene matches. The CDR3 bases are TGTGCTAGTGGTAGGGACAGCTACGAGCAGTACTTC. Its translation: CASGRDSYEQYF.

The V call is TRBV10-3, the J call TRBJ2-7, with TRBD1 matching 12 bases. The CDR3 extends over 13 amino acids. J gave up 2 bases and V 8 bases, and 1 base lay outside the gene matches. Germline CDR1 is ENHRY and CDR2 is SYGVKD. CDR3 nucleotides: TGTGCCATCGGGGACAGGGGGCCCTACGAGCAGTACTTC. Translation: CAIGDRGPYEQYF.

V gene TRBV7-9 combines with J gene TRBJ1-4, with 11 bases aligning to TRBD1. V lost 5 bases, J lost 13 bases, and 9 bases stayed unmatched. This CDR3 has 14 amino acids. Germline-derived CDR1 and CDR2 are SEHNR and FQNEAQ (reference sequence). As DNA, the CDR3 is TGTGCCAGCAGCCGGGACAGGGGGGATCGGGGACTGTTTTTT. Protein product: CASSRDRGDRGLFF.

This sequence joins TRBV7-2 and TRBJ2-1, with unresolved D. Trimming took off 5 bases at V and 5 bases at J, with 13 bases between the two ends. Germline V CDR1 and CDR2: SGHTA, FQGNSA. The CDR3 has 14 amino acids. The CDR3 sequence: CASSTLPGNNEQFF. In DNA form, the CDR3 reads TGTGCCAGCAGCACCCTCCCCGGTAACAATGAGCAGTTCTTC.

This rearrangement joins TRBV20-1 to TRBJ2-7, with 9 bases lining up with TRBD1. V lost 3 bases to trimming and J lost 6 bases; unmatched junction nucleotides: 6. The CDR3 spans 13 residues. Germline values: CDR1 DFQATT, CDR2 SNEGSKA (reference sequence). The CDR3 region is CSASLGQGFEQYF. The CDR3, as DNA: TGCAGTGCTAGTTTGGGACAGGGATTCGAGCAGTACTTC.

The rearrangement links TRBV29-1 to TRBJ2-7; 11 bases align to TRBD2. CDR1 SQVTM and CDR2 ANQGSEA come from the germline V gene. V was clipped by 2 bases and J by 0 bases; unmatched bases: 3. This CDR3 has 15 residues. In DNA, the CDR3 is TGCAGCGTTGAACTTAGCGGGAGGGCCTCCTACGAGCAGTACTTC. Its translation: CSVELSGRASYEQYF.

The CDR3 DNA sequence: TGCGCCAGCAGCATAACAGGGGGCGCATATGAAAAACTGTTTTTT. Translated, it gives CASSITGGAYEKLFF. V gene TRBV5-1 combines with J gene TRBJ1-4; 9 bases fit TRBD1. The CDR3 has 15 amino acids. The germline V gene has CDR1 SGHRS and CDR2 YFSETQ. V trimming: 4 bases; J trimming: 6 bases; junction bases outside the gene matches: 7. Looking up the rest from reference TRBV5-1 and TRBJ1-4 gives the full variable domain: KAGVTQTPRYLIKTRGQQVTLSCSPISGHRSVSWYQQTPGQGLQFLFEYFSETQRNKGNFPGRFSGRQFSNSRSEMNVSTLELGDSALYLCASSITGGAYEKLFFGSGTQLSVL.

The sample holds one count of this clone. This chain connects TRBV27 to TRBJ2-7; 9 bases are a match to TRBD1. The CDR3 covers 15 residues. CDR1 is MNHEY, CDR2 SMNVEV, per germline (reference sequence). The trim removed 10 bases at V and 2 bases at J, leaving 12 bases unmatched. The CDR3 sequence: CATSLSGQGPYEQYF. The CDR3 DNA is TGTGCCACTTCGTTGTCGGGACAGGGACCCTACGAGCAGTACTTC.

The rearrangement joins TRBV28 to TRBJ1-1, with D unresolved. CDR1 MDHEN and CDR2 SYDVKM come from the germline V gene. The CDR3 runs 12 residues. CDR3 region: CKSGREGTEAFF. The CDR3 DNA reads TGTAAGTCGGGCCGGGAGGGTACTGAAGCTTTCTTT.

V usage is TRBV19 and J usage is TRBJ1-3; 8 bases map to TRBD1. Germline assignment: CDR1 LNHDA and CDR2 SQIVND (reference sequence). CDR3 length equals 14 residues. V dropped 6 bases and J dropped 2; count of bases not matched to a gene: 3. The DNA for the CDR3 is TGTGCCAGTAGCCTACAGGGGGCTGGAAACACCATATATTTT. This translates into CASSLQGAGNTIYF.

This sequence joins TRBV28 and TRBJ1-4; 7 bases are shared with TRBD1. Germline CDR1 reads MDHEN; CDR2 reads SYDVKM. CDR3 size: 14 residues. V gave up 5 bases and J gave up 6 bases; unmatched junction bases: 6. CDR3 amino acids: CASSQTGMDEKLFF. Here the CDR3 DNA reads TGTGCCAGCAGTCAGACAGGGATGGATGAAAAACTGTTTTTT.

The rearrangement links TRBV5-8 to TRBJ2-1; 11 nucleotides agree with TRBD2. Trimming removed 0 bases from V and 8 bases from J; junction bases left unmatched: 7. The CDR3 is made up of 16 amino acids. Germline V CDR1 and CDR2: SGHTS, YDEGEE. CDR3 region: CASSLALLAGEDEQFF. The CDR3 region has the DNA TGTGCCAGCAGCTTGGCCTTACTAGCGGGGGAAGATGAGCAGTTCTTC.